These 22 T cell receptor beta chains originate from one sample sequenced in a study of OX40 agonist ivuxolimab in advanced cancers. Sequencing used immunoSEQ multiplex PCR; TCRdb keeps in-frame clones, though not all of them. Among some 150,000 clones listed, just over 90% were seen once. Sequenced material: CD4+ or CD8+ T cells sorted from blood, taken in a trial of the OX40 agonist ivuxolimab. These TCRs come from an adult with an advanced solid tumor such as melanoma, head and neck, liver or kidney cancer.

The chain joins TRBV25-1 to TRBJ1-1; D call uncertain. V was pared by 4 bases and J by 1 base, with 4 bases between. CDR3 length: 12 residues. From germline, CDR1 is MGHDK and CDR2 SYGVNS. The CDR3 reads CASSGPNTEAFF. In nucleotides, the CDR3 is TGTGCCAGCAGTGGGCCGAACACTGAAGCTTTCTTT.

This CDR3 reads CSVEPHGSRDNEQFF. CDR3 in DNA: TGCAGCGTTGAGCCGCACGGGAGTAGGGACAATGAGCAGTTCTTC. The rearrangement uses TRBV29-1 and TRBJ2-1; perhaps TRBD2 as D (6 bases). Germline CDR1 SQVTM, CDR2 ANQGSEA. The CDR3 runs to 15 residues. Trimming removed 3 bases at V and 5 bases at J, with 17 bases between.

The chain has TRBV27 and TRBJ2-5, with a tentative D call TRBD1 (6 bases). Between the trimmed V and J ends, which lost 5 bases and 0 bases, there was a span of 19 bases. From germline, CDR1 is MNHEY and CDR2 SMNVEV (reference sequence). The CDR3 loop spans 17 amino acids. The chain's CDR3 is CASSGPRQAAHQETQYF. CDR3 coding DNA: TGTGCCAGCAGTGGGCCCCGACAGGCCGCACACCAAGAGACCCAGTACTTC.

This clone came up a few times. The gene calls are TRBV14 and TRBJ1-2; possible D gene TRBD1, 5 bases. CDR3 length equals 13 residues. V was shortened by 2 bases and J by 3 bases, with 7 bases between the two germline ends. CDR1 and CDR2 from the germline V gene are SGHDN and FVKESK. The CDR3: CASSQMTDYGYTF. CDR3 in DNA: TGTGCCAGCAGCCAAATGACAGACTATGGCTACACCTTC.

V and J are TRBV11-1 and TRBJ2-5; 13 bases fit TRBD2. The germline gives CDR1 SGHAT, CDR2 FQDESV (reference sequence). After removal of 5 bases from V and 4 bases from J, the junction contained 7 bases not matched to a gene. The CDR3 sequence is 16 residues long. CDR3 sequence reads: CASSPRTSGRAETQYF. CDR3 nucleotide sequence: TGTGCCAGCAGCCCTCGGACTAGCGGGAGAGCAGAGACCCAGTACTTC.

This chain uses TRBV19 with TRBJ1-2; no clear D gene. Per the germline V gene, CDR1 is LNHDA and CDR2 is SQIVND (reference sequence). The CDR3 length is 14 residues. The V gene lost 1 base and the J gene lost 3 bases, with 9 bases spanning the gap. The CDR3 spells CASSIAEDYYGYTF. The CDR3 nucleotides read TGTGCCAGTAGTATAGCTGAGGATTACTATGGCTACACCTTC.

The chain employs TRBV2 and TRBJ2-5; the D gene is possibly TRBD1 (5 bases). Germline V gene data show CDR1 as SNHLY and CDR2 as FYNNEI. The CDR3 sequence is 14 residues long. Between the trimmed V and J ends, which lost 5 bases and 2 bases, there was a span of 12 bases. The CDR3 sequence is CASSSLTVQETQYF. The CDR3, as DNA: TGTGCCAGCAGTTCCCTGACAGTACAAGAGACCCAGTACTTC.

This clone appeared a single time. The chain is built from TRBV10-1 and TRBJ1-5, with D unclear. This CDR3 is built from 16 residues. Germline V gives CDR1 WNHNN, CDR2 SYGVQD (reference sequence). V lost 3 bases and J lost 4, with 16 bases in between. The CDR3 bases are TGCGCCAGCAGTGAAGAGTCCGCACAATTGAATCAGCCCCAGCATTTT. It codes for CASSEESAQLNQPQHF.

The chain combines TRBV2 with TRBJ2-3; D possibly corresponds to TRBD1 (8 bases). The V and J ends lost 2 bases and 6 bases respectively, with 15 bases between them. Looked up from germline, CDR1 is SNHLY and CDR2 is FYNNEI. The CDR3 has 15 amino acids. CDR3 coding DNA: TGTGCCAGCAGTGAACGCAGGGGGCGGGGGGATACGCAGTATTTT. It specifies CASSERRGRGDTQYF. The full variable domain, completed using reference TRBV2 and TRBJ2-3, is EPEVTQTPSHQVTQMGQEVILRCVPISNHLYFYWYRQILGQKVEFLVSFYNNEISEKSEIFDDQFSVERPDGSNFTLKIRSTKLEDSAMYFCASSERRGRGDTQYFGPGTRLTVL.

The sample holds a few counts of this clone. V usage is TRBV27 and J usage is TRBJ2-2; D remains ambiguous. V shed 3 bases and J shed 7 bases, with 6 bases lying between them. The CDR3 spans 12 residues. Germline CDR1 MNHEY, CDR2 SMNVEV (reference sequence). CDR3 coding DNA: TGTGCCAGCAGTTTTATGAGCGGGGAGCTGTTTTTT. It yields the protein CASSFMSGELFF.

This rearrangement joins TRBV11-3 to TRBJ2-3; TRBD2 aligns across 12 bases. Per the germline V gene, CDR1 is SGHNT and CDR2 is YENEEA. This CDR3 comprises 15 residues. With V trimmed by 7 bases and J by 6 bases, 8 bases remained unmatched. The CDR3 bases are TGTGCCAGCACCGTAGGACTAGCGGGATTGGATACGCAGTATTTT. This codes for CASTVGLAGLDTQYF.

This rearrangement joins TRBV6-5 to TRBJ2-5; D gene uncertain. The CDR3 totals 15 residues. Germline V gives CDR1 MNHEY, CDR2 SVGAGI. V was trimmed by 2 bases and J by 3 bases, leaving 13 bases between them. The CDR3 spells CASSYDTGPEETQYF. In DNA, the CDR3 is TGTGCCAGCAGTTACGATACCGGTCCCGAAGAGACCCAGTACTTC.

This clone was recorded once. The V and J genes are TRBV6-1 and TRBJ2-7; D is possibly TRBD1 (5 bases). Trimming pared 0 bases from V and 1 base from J, leaving 7 bases between. Germline V lookup: CDR1 MNHNS, CDR2 SASEGT. The CDR3 totals 14 residues. For the CDR3, the DNA is TGTGCCAGCAGTGAAGCCCAGGGATCCTACGAGCAGTACTTC. The encoded protein is CASSEAQGSYEQYF.

V is TRBV29-1 and J is TRBJ1-4; TRBD1 matches at 10 bases. Germline V gives CDR1 SQVTM, CDR2 ANQGSEA. The CDR3 covers 15 residues. V lost 6 bases, J lost 0 bases, and 4 bases stayed unmatched. CDR3 DNA sequence: TGCAGCGTCGGGACAGGGGTTTCAACTAATGAAAAACTGTTTTTT. It codes for CSVGTGVSTNEKLFF.

The chain employs TRBV1 and TRBJ1-1. TRBV1 is assigned pseudogene status. The length of the CDR3 is 16 residues. This CDR3 is CTSSQDPCVANTEAFF. As DNA, the CDR3 is TGCACCAGCAGCCAAGATCCCTGTGTTGCGAACACTGAAGCTTTCTTT.

CDR3 residues: CASSTQSSGNTIYF. DNA for the CDR3: TGTGCCAGTAGTACCCAGAGCTCTGGAAACACCATATATTTT. The chain couples TRBV19 to TRBJ1-3; D is ambiguous. The CDR3 is 14 residues long. From germline, CDR1 is LNHDA and CDR2 SQIVND (reference sequence). Trimming shortened V by 4 bases and J by 0 bases, and 7 bases separated the two germline ends. Full variable domain (rest looked up from reference TRBV19 and TRBJ1-3): DGGITQSPKYLFRKEGQNVTLSCEQNLNHDAMYWYRQDPGQGLRLIYYSQIVNDFQKGDIAEGYSVSREKKESFPLTVTSAQKNPTAFYLCASSTQSSGNTIYFGEGSWLTVV.

The chain recombines TRBV4-2 with TRBJ2-1, with D perhaps matching TRBD2 (6 bases). Trimming pared 3 bases from V and 2 bases from J, leaving 8 bases between. CDR1 is LGHNA, CDR2 YNFKEQ, per germline. The CDR3 length is 14 residues. In nucleotides, the CDR3 is TGTGCCAGCAGCCAGGGGGGACCCTACAATGAGCAGTTCTTC. Encoded protein: CASSQGGPYNEQFF.

The V gene is TRBV19, the J gene TRBJ1-4, with D possibly being TRBD1 (6 bases). This CDR3 is built from 14 residues. V was pared by 4 bases and J by 10 bases, with 16 bases between. Germline assignment: CDR1 LNHDA and CDR2 SQIVND (reference sequence). The CDR3 reads CASSNRDDWGKLFF. As DNA, the CDR3 is TGTGCCAGTAGTAACAGGGACGACTGGGGAAAACTGTTTTTT.

The chain combines TRBV4-1 with TRBJ1-1; D not resolved. CDR1 and CDR2 (germline): MGHRA, YSYEKL. This CDR3 comprises 14 residues. Trimming stripped 5 bases from V and 3 bases from J, with 13 bases between. The CDR3 reads CASSCVWGDTEAFF. CDR3 nucleotide sequence: TGCGCCAGCAGCTGTGTTTGGGGTGACACTGAAGCTTTCTTT.

The rearrangement joins TRBV28 to TRBJ1-1; TRBD1 agrees at 7 bases. V lost 6 bases and J lost 0; bases outside the gene matches: 10. CDR3 length: 16 amino acids. From germline, CDR1 is MDHEN and CDR2 SYDVKM. In DNA form, the CDR3 reads TGTGCCAGCAGCTACACGGGGACAGCTATGAACACTGAAGCTTTCTTT. The encoded protein is CASSYTGTAMNTEAFF.

The chain joins TRBV9 to TRBJ2-2, with D unclear. This CDR3 spans 14 amino acids. Between the trimmed V and J ends, which lost 1 base and 6 bases, there was a span of 10 bases. From germline, CDR1 is SGDLS and CDR2 YYNGEE. The CDR3 sequence: CASSVTAFPGELFF. CDR3 sequence (DNA): TGTGCCAGCAGCGTAACTGCTTTTCCCGGGGAGCTGTTTTTT.

This clone was detected once. This chain connects TRBV28 to TRBJ2-4; D may be TRBD1 or TRBD2 (5 bases each). Germline V gene sequence: CDR1 MDHEN, CDR2 SYDVKM. The germline V and J ends were trimmed by 8 bases and 0 bases, with 23 bases remaining between them. CDR3 size: 18 residues. In nucleotides, the CDR3 is TGTGCCAGCTCCGGATTGGGGAGTAGGGGCCTAGCCAAAAACATTCAGTACTTC. This codes for CASSGLGSRGLAKNIQYF.